This T cell receptor (beta chain) was recorded in a study of Graves' ophthalmopathy and Graves' hyperthyroidism. Background on the study: Investigators collected peripheral blood at initial diagnosis, before any treatment was given.

Many counts were recorded for this clonotype. The TCR beta CDR3 regions underwent amplification from RNA transcripts. An opening RT-PCR round employed HTBI primers and preceded a second-round multiplex PCR. MiXCR, run by TCRdb on the multiplex PCR reads, gives a single entry per CDR3 protein. Among roughly 500,000 distinct CDR3 sequences listed, approximately 15% were seen once. Diagnostic conclusions were grounded in clinical symptoms, serum thyroxine, TRAb, thyroid ultrasound and orbital computed tomography. The germline V gene has CDR1 KGHSH and CDR2 LQKENI. The ends were cut back, 0 bases at V and 0 bases at J, with 11 bases in the middle. There are 16 residues in the CDR3.

The sample consisted of blood. The V gene is TRBV18, the J gene TRBJ1-1, with unresolved D. The clonotype comes from a woman in her 30s with Graves' ophthalmopathy. CDR3 sequence reads: CASSPPAGGMNTEAFF. DNA of the CDR3: TGTGCCAGCTCACCACCTGCGGGAGGAATGAACACTGAAGCTTTCTTT.